The 18 T cell receptor beta chains below come from one sample, sequenced in a study of blood T cell repertoires in COVID-19. Data came from immunoSEQ multiplex PCR; TCRdb stores just in-frame clones and leaves some out. The repertoire holds 200,000 to 250,000 clones, with 85% to 90% as singletons. The specimen sequenced was PBMCs or T cells enriched from blood (not recorded which). The receptors were gathered from a woman aged 25 to 39 who had recovered from COVID-19.

V gene TRBV19 combines with J gene TRBJ1-1, with D perhaps matching TRBD1 (6 bases). CDR1 is LNHDA and CDR2 is SQIVND in the germline V gene (reference sequence). Trimming cost V 3 bases and J 6 bases, with 14 bases left between them. There are 14 residues in the CDR3. This CDR3 reads CASSIGQPGAEAFF. CDR3 nucleotide sequence: TGTGCCAGTAGTATCGGACAGCCCGGAGCTGAAGCTTTCTTT.

The chain has TRBV9 and TRBJ2-5; 8 bases map to TRBD2. CDR3 length: 14 amino acids. Unmatched junction bases numbered 6, after V lost 5 bases and J lost 3 bases. CDR1 and CDR2 from the germline V gene are SGDLS and YYNGEE. The CDR3 DNA reads TGTGCCAGCAGTACTAGCGGCTGGAAAGAGACCCAGTACTTC. Residues: CASSTSGWKETQYF.

V gene TRBV11-2 combines with J gene TRBJ1-2; tentative D call: TRBD1 (5 bases). Between the trimmed V and J ends, which lost 0 bases and 4 bases, there was a span of 15 bases. The CDR3 runs to 16 residues. CDR1 and CDR2 (germline): SGHAT, FQNNGV. CDR3 nucleotide sequence: TGTGCCAGCAGCTTAGATACCCCCCCGGGACTCTATGGCTACACCTTC. Its protein is CASSLDTPPGLYGYTF.

This chain uses TRBV27 with TRBJ1-4, with D perhaps matching TRBD1 (6 bases). The CDR3 is 24 amino acids. Trimming pared 2 bases from V and 3 bases from J, leaving 37 bases between. Per germline, CDR1 MNHEY and CDR2 SMNVEV (reference sequence). CDR3 in DNA: TGTGCCAGCAGTTTACCCGGCCCAGAGGGGGTCCGCTTTTCGGAAGCCTCAGCTAATGAAAAACTGTTTTTT. This encodes CASSLPGPEGVRFSEASANEKLFF.

The gene calls are TRBV5-1 and TRBJ1-2; D uncertain. This CDR3 has 14 residues. CDR1 and CDR2 from the germline V gene are SGHRS and YFSETQ. V was trimmed by 1 base and J by 6 bases, leaving 13 bases between them. The CDR3 DNA sequence: TGCGCCAGCAGCTTGTTCCGAGAAACTGATGGCTACACCTTC. Its translation is CASSLFRETDGYTF.

The rearrangement joins TRBV4-2 to TRBJ1-1, with a weak D call TRBD1 (6 bases). With 3 bases removed from V and 6 bases from J, the gap between germline ends came to 17 bases. This CDR3 is built from 15 residues. Germline assignment: CDR1 LGHNA and CDR2 YNFKEQ. The CDR3 spells CASSHLGGQPAEAFF. CDR3 DNA sequence: TGTGCCAGCAGCCACTTGGGGGGGCAGCCCGCTGAAGCTTTCTTT.

The rearrangement uses TRBV28 and TRBJ1-5; possible D gene TRBD1, 6 bases. The CDR3 sequence is 13 residues long. From germline, CDR1 is MDHEN and CDR2 SYDVKM. V dropped 10 bases and J dropped 0 bases, with 10 bases sitting between them. The CDR3 reads CAIAGDSNQPQHF. The CDR3 nucleotides read TGTGCCATCGCAGGGGATAGCAATCAGCCCCAGCATTTT.

The V call is TRBV5-6, the J call TRBJ1-5, with 7 bases matching TRBD1. Germline-derived CDR1 and CDR2 are SGHDT and YYEEEE. The CDR3 is 13 amino acids. The V and J ends lost 0 bases and 9 bases, in that order; junction bases with no gene match: 3. As DNA, the CDR3 is TGTGCCAGCAGCTTGGGAGGGGGCGGGCCCCAGCATTTT. Its protein is CASSLGGGGPQHF.

The V gene is TRBV10-2, the J gene TRBJ2-3, with a weak D call TRBD2 (6 bases). Trimming took 10 bases from V and 3 from J, leaving 20 bases between them. The CDR3 contains 15 residues. Germline assignment: CDR1 WSHSY and CDR2 SAAADI. CDR3 loop: CATRGTGSITDTQYF. Here the CDR3 DNA reads TGCGCCACCCGGGGTACCGGGAGTATTACAGATACGCAGTATTTT.

Turning to this clone: A junction end diverges from the germline sequence, so it may reflect a read error. V is TRBV6-1 and J is TRBJ2-1; weak D call: TRBD2 (5 bases). Germline V gives CDR1 MNHNS, CDR2 SASEGT. This CDR3 has 15 residues. This CDR3 is CASREGPDEGGEQFF. The CDR3 DNA is TGTGCCAGCAGAGAAGGTCCTGACGAGGGTGGTGAGCAGTTCTTC.

The V call is TRBV6-2 or TRBV6-3, the J call TRBJ2-5; 13 positions agree with TRBD2. CDR1 is MNHEY, CDR2 SVGEGT, per germline. The V segment lost 0 bases and the J segment 2 bases; nucleotides outside the gene matches: 0. This CDR3 has 16 residues. The CDR3 nucleotides are TGTGCCAGCAGTTACTCGACTAGCGGGGGGCAAGAGACCCAGTACTTC. Encoded protein: CASSYSTSGGQETQYF.

The chain couples TRBV3-1 (or the pseudogene TRBV3-2) to TRBJ1-2, with 9 nucleotides matching TRBD1. The CDR3 is 15 residues long. V dropped 5 bases and J dropped 8; count of bases not matched to a gene: 12. The germline CDR1 and CDR2 sequences are LGHDT and YNNKEL (reference sequence). As DNA, the CDR3 is TGTGCCAGCAGCTCTCTCGACAGGGGGACTAAAGGCTACACCTTC. This codes for CASSSLDRGTKGYTF.

This chain joins TRBV29-1 and TRBJ1-1; D is ambiguous. In germline, CDR1 is SQVTM, CDR2 ANQGSEA. This CDR3 is 15 amino acids long. The germline V and J ends were trimmed by 6 bases and 2 bases, with 19 bases remaining between them. CDR3 bases: TGCAGCGTCCAACTCTACAGTTCCCCTAACACTGAAGCTTTCTTT. It yields the protein CSVQLYSSPNTEAFF.

The chain has TRBV7-8 and TRBJ2-7, with 9 positions matching TRBD1. The CDR3 is 14 amino acids. CDR1 is SGHVS, CDR2 FQNEAQ, per germline. V shed 5 bases, J shed 4 bases, and the junction held 6 bases outside the gene matches. CDR3 protein: CASSPPTGGYEQYF. CDR3 in DNA: TGTGCCAGCAGCCCTCCGACAGGGGGGTACGAGCAGTACTTC.

This chain uses TRBV30 with TRBJ2-2, with D possibly being TRBD2 (6 bases). Germline V gene data show CDR1 as GTSNPN and CDR2 as SVGIG (reference sequence). V shed 4 bases and J shed 5 bases, with 17 bases lying between them. This CDR3 spans 15 amino acids. The CDR3 nucleotides are TGTGCCTGGATTGGGGGGAACGACCCGACCGGGGAGCTGTTTTTT. Amino acid sequence: CAWIGGNDPTGELFF.

The CDR3 DNA is TGTGCCAGCTCAACCTCTCCCCTCTCGGGTCTGAACACTGAAGCTTTCTTT. Translated, it gives CASSTSPLSGLNTEAFF. The V gene is TRBV18, the J gene TRBJ1-1; D ambiguous. Trimming removed 5 bases at V and 0 bases at J, with 19 bases between. CDR1 KGHSH and CDR2 LQKENI come from the germline V gene. The CDR3 has 17 amino acids.

This clone appeared a single time. The chain carries TRBV12-3 or TRBV12-4 and TRBJ2-7; the D gene is possibly TRBD1 (6 bases). The V and J ends lost 3 bases and 5 bases respectively, with 11 bases between them. The CDR3 is 13 amino acids. CDR3 sequence: CASSLGYRDEQYF. Here the CDR3 DNA reads TGTGCCAGCAGTTTGGGGTACAGGGACGAGCAGTACTTC.

The rearrangement uses TRBV12-3 or TRBV12-4 and TRBJ2-7; maybe TRBD1 (5 bases). The V and J ends lost 6 bases and 3 bases respectively, with 9 bases between them. The CDR3 has 12 residues. This CDR3 is CASSKQDYEQYF. In nucleotides, the CDR3 is TGTGCCAGCAGCAAACAGGACTACGAGCAGTACTTC.